Reported below is one T cell receptor beta chain. Antigen: not known. The data are from a study of T-cell memory formation after mild COVID-19. General study points: There were some responding clones in pre-infection memory, which suggested that cross-reactive memory had joined.

5'RACE with constant-segment primers yielded barcoded, UMI-tagged TCR alpha and TCR beta cDNA libraries. TCRdb reprocessed the 5' RACE reads with MiXCR, giving one entry per CDR3 protein. This sample has approximately 300,000 distinct CDR3 sequences; more than 15% occur once, and the top ten carry 22%. After removal of 1 base from V and 6 bases from J, the junction contained 10 bases not matched to a gene. The CDR3 is 17 amino acids. CDR1 SGHVS and CDR2 FNYEAQ come from the germline V gene. The sample was PBMCs or a T cell subset sorted from them (not recorded which). This receptor was identified in a man younger than 30 who had mild COVID-19 (a few samples of this study predate the infection). Cell type and time point are not known. V gene TRBV7-6 combines with J gene TRBJ2-1; 9 positions match TRBD2. CDR3 nucleotides: TGTGCCAGCAGCTTAGGGTATGGCGGGGGGGATGGCAATGAGCAGTTCTTC. Translated: CASSLGYGGGDGNEQFF.